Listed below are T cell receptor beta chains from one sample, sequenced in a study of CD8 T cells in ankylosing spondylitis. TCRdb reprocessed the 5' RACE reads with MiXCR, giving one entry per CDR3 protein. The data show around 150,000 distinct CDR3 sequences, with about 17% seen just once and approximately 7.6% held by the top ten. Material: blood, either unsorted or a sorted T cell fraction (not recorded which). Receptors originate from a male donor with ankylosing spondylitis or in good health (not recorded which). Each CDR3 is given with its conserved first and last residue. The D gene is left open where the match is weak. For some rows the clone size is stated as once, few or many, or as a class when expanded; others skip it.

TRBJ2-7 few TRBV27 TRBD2 CASSSGGGYEQYF TGTGCCAGCAGTTCTGGGGGGGGGTACGAGCAGTACTTC
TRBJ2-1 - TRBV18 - CASSPTPAFSYNEQFF TGTGCCAGCTCACCTACCCCGGCGTTCTCCTACAATGAGCAGTTCTTC
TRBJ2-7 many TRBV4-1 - CASSQGTGREGYEQYF TGCGCCAGCAGCCAAGGGACAGGTCGGGAGGGCTACGAGCAGTACTTC
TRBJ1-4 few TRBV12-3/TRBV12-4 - CASSLTGATNEKLFF TGTGCCAGCAGTTTAACAGGCGCAACTAATGAAAAACTGTTTTTT
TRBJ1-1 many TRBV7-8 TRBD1 CASSLGGRGSTEAFF TGTGCCAGCAGCTTAGGCGGCAGGGGGAGCACTGAAGCTTTCTTT
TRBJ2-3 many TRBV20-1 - CSAATDGADTQYF TGCAGTGCTGCTACGGATGGGGCAGATACGCAGTATTTT
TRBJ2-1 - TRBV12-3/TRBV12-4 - CASSGGLADNEQFF TGTGCCAGCAGCGGGGGGCTAGCGGACAATGAGCAGTTCTTC
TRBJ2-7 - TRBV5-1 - CASRPSASYEQYF TGCGCCAGCCGCCCCTCGGCCTCCTACGAGCAGTACTTC
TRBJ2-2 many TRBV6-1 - CASSRINTGELFF TGTGCCAGCAGTCGGATCAACACCGGGGAGCTGTTTTTT
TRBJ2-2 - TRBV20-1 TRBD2 CSARVLGLAGGWTGELFF TGCAGTGCTAGAGTCCTCGGACTAGCGGGAGGATGGACCGGGGAGCTGTTTTTT
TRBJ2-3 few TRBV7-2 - CASSSLLGPDTQYF TGTGCCAGCAGCTCACTCCTAGGCCCAGATACGCAGTATTTT
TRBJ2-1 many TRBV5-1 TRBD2 CASSTGTSGYNEQFF TGCGCCAGCAGCACTGGGACTAGCGGTTACAATGAGCAGTTCTTC
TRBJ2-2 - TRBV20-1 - CSARVGPRTGELFF TGCAGTGCTAGAGTAGGACCCCGCACCGGGGAGCTGTTTTTT
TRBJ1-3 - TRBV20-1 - CSATPGRGGNTIYF TGCAGTGCTACCCCGGGTAGGGGTGGAAACACCATATATTTT
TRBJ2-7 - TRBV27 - CASSLFGEQYF TGTGCCAGCAGTTTATTTGGCGAGCAGTACTTC
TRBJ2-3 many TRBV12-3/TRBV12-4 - CASIRQGPRTDTQYF TGTGCCAGCATCAGGCAGGGCCCTCGCACAGATACGCAGTATTTT
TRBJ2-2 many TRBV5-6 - CASSLEVRGRGELFF TGTGCCAGCAGCTTGGAGGTTCGGGGGCGCGGGGAGCTGTTTTTT
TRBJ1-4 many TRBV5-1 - CASSLGAGENEKLFF TGCGCCAGCAGCTTGGGGGCAGGGGAGAATGAAAAACTGTTTTTT
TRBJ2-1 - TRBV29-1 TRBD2 CSVRAGGGYNEQFF TGCAGCGTGAGGGCGGGAGGGGGATACAATGAGCAGTTCTTC
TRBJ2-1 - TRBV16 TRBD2 CASSQPSGRFVNEQFF TGTGCCAGCAGCCAACCTAGCGGGAGATTCGTCAATGAGCAGTTCTTC
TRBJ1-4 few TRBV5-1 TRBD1 CASSEGAPPTNEKLFF TGCGCCAGCAGCGAGGGGGCACCTCCAACTAATGAAAAACTGTTTTTT
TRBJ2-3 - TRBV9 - CASSVATPPDTQYF TGTGCCAGCAGCGTAGCTACCCCCCCAGATACGCAGTATTTT
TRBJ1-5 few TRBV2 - CASSENRPDQPQHF TGTGCCAGCAGTGAAAACCGCCCCGATCAGCCCCAGCATTTT
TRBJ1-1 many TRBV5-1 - CASSRNTQNTEAFF TGCGCCAGCAGCCGCAATACCCAGAACACTGAAGCTTTCTTT
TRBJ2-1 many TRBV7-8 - CASSARVDLFYNEQFF TGTGCCAGCAGCGCAAGGGTGGACCTTTTCTACAATGAGCAGTTCTTC
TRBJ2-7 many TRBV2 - CASVSSVISYEQYF TGTGCCAGCGTGTCTAGCGTAATCTCCTACGAGCAGTACTTC
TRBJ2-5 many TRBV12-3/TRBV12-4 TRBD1 CASRGTEETQYF TGTGCCAGCAGAGGGACAGAAGAGACCCAGTACTTC
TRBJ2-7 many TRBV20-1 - CSARDYLYEQYF TGCAGTGCTAGGGACTATCTCTACGAGCAGTACTTC
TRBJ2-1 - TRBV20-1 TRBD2 CCARGLAGVFSYNEQFF TGCTGTGCTAGAGGACTAGCGGGAGTTTTCTCCTACAATGAGCAGTTCTTC
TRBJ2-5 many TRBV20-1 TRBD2 CSATMGGIETQYF TGCAGTGCTACGATGGGGGGGATAGAGACCCAGTACTTC
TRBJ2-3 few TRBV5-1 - CASSSGVSTDTQYF TGCGCCAGCAGCTCAGGGGTTAGCACAGATACGCAGTATTTT
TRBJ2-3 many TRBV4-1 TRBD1 CASSLQGQSDTQYF TGCGCCAGCAGCCTCCAGGGACAGTCAGATACGCAGTATTTT
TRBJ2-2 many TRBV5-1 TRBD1 CASSLDRGPGELFF TGCGCCAGCAGCTTGGACAGGGGACCCGGGGAGCTGTTTTTT
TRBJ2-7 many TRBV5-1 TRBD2 CASSGRTSRSSYEQYF TGCGCCAGCAGCGGGCGGACTAGCAGGAGCTCCTACGAGCAGTACTTC
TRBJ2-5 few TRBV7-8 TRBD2 CASSHPRLAGYSETQYF TGTGCCAGCAGCCACCCTCGGCTAGCGGGATATTCAGAGACCCAGTACTTC
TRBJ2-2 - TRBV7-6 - CASSLQGSGTGELFF TGTGCCAGCAGCTTACAAGGAAGCGGCACCGGGGAGCTGTTTTTT
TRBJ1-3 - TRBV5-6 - CASSADWSSGNTIYF TGTGCCAGCAGCGCAGATTGGTCCTCTGGAAACACCATATATTTT
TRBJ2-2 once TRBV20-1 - CSTRDPSVGTGELFF TGCAGTACTAGAGATCCTAGCGTTGGAACCGGGGAGCTGTTTTTT
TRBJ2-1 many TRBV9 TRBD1 CASSLYSQGATYNEQFF TGTGCCAGCAGCTTATACTCACAGGGGGCGACCTACAATGAGCAGTTCTTC
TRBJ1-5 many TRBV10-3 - CAISEYSLQPQHF TGTGCCATCAGTGAGTACAGCCTTCAGCCCCAGCATTTT
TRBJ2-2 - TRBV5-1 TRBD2 CASSWGLAGVRELFF TGCGCCAGCAGCTGGGGACTAGCGGGAGTGCGGGAGCTGTTTTTT
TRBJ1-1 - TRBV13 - CASSLWVRGEGTEAFF TGTGCCAGCAGCTTATGGGTGAGGGGGGAGGGCACTGAAGCTTTCTTT
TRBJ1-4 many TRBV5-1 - CASSLDSGRDEKLFF TGCGCCAGCAGCCTGGATTCGGGACGGGATGAAAAACTGTTTTTT
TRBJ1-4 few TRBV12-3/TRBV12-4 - CASSAWTDEKLFF TGTGCCAGCAGTGCGTGGACAGATGAAAAACTGTTTTTT
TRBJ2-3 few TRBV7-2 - CASSLAISPIPDTQYF TGTGCCAGCAGCTTAGCGATCAGCCCGATACCAGATACGCAGTATTTT
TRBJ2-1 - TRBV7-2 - CASSPQPSYNEQFF TGTGCCAGCAGCCCGCAACCTTCCTACAATGAGCAGTTCTTC
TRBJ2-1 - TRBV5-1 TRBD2 CASSRVPGLAGYVEQFF TGCGCCAGCAGCCGGGTCCCGGGACTAGCGGGATATGTTGAGCAGTTCTTC
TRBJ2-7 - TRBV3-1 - CASSQVAGAYEQYF TGTGCCAGCAGCCAAGTGGCAGGCGCCTACGAGCAGTACTTC
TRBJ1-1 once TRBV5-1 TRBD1 CAGSLGQMNTEAFF TGCGCCGGCAGCTTGGGACAGATGAACACTGAAGCTTTCTTT
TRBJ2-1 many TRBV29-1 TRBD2 CSVGRTSGSNEQFF TGCAGCGTTGGTAGGACTAGCGGGTCCAATGAGCAGTTCTTC
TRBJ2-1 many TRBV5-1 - CASSQLSYNEQFF TGCGCCAGCAGCCAGTTATCCTACAATGAGCAGTTCTTC
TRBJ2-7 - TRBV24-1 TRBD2 CATSDSGTMTYEQYF TGTGCCACCAGTGATTCCGGGACTATGACCTACGAGCAGTACTTC
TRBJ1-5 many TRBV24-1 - CATSMTGSSNQPQHF TGTGCCACCAGTATGACAGGTTCTAGCAATCAGCCCCAGCATTTT
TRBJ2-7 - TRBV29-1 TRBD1 CSVVDRVKFYEQYF TGCAGCGTTGTGGACAGGGTGAAATTCTACGAGCAGTACTTC
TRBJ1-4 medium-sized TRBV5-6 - CASSLWEKLFF TGTGCCAGCAGCTTGTGGGAAAAACTGTTTTTT